This entry concerns a single T cell receptor (beta chain). Unique molecular identifiers were incorporated when the TCRbeta library was constructed. MiXCR, run by TCRdb on the PCR reads, gives a single entry per CDR3 protein. Of roughly 590,000 distinct CDR3 sequences listed, approximately 17% were seen once; the top ten hold 1.1%. The entry originates in a study of T-cell reconstitution after alpha-beta-depleted transplantation in children. V shed 5 bases and J shed 0 bases, with 11 bases lying between them. Germline loops: CDR1 SEHNR, CDR2 FQNEAQ (reference sequence). This CDR3 is built from 15 residues.

The chain recombines TRBV7-9 with TRBJ1-5, with a tentative D call TRBD1 (5 bases). Sequenced here: PBMCs from the stem cell graft donor, sampled from the stem cell graft. The TCR was taken from a human donor who donated a stem cell graft to a child with acute myeloid leukemia. The CDR3 loop reads CASSADRDSNQPQHF. The CDR3 DNA reads TGTGCCAGCAGCGCCGACAGAGATAGCAATCAGCCCCAGCATTTT.